A single sample is the source of the 10 T cell receptor beta chains below, sequenced in a study of cytomegalovirus exposure and HLA in healthy donors. A multiplex PCR was run with 60 Vbeta primers and 13 Jbeta primers. Sequenced by immunoSEQ multiplex PCR; TCRdb stores in-frame clones only, minus some. This sample carries 150,000 to 200,000 clones, 75% of them seen once, and the ten largest clones take less than 5%. Material: PBMCs. Source of these receptors: a male donor in good health and CMV-seronegative.

The V call is TRBV21-1, the J call TRBJ1-1. TRBV21-1 is given as a pseudogene. This CDR3 has 15 residues. In DNA form, the CDR3 reads TGTGCCACCAACGCGTATCCGGGAGGGGGAACTGAAGCTTTCTTT. Translated, it gives CATNAYPGGGTEAFF.

The CDR3 reads CASSPRRGLPRTGELFF. The CDR3, as DNA: TGTGCCAGTAGTCCCCGAAGAGGACTGCCGAGGACCGGGGAGCTGTTTTTT. The V and J genes are TRBV19 and TRBJ2-2; D may be TRBD2 (5 bases). The CDR3 sequence is 17 residues long. Germline V gene sequence: CDR1 LNHDA, CDR2 SQIVND (reference sequence). The V and J ends lost 5 bases and 5 bases respectively, with 21 bases between them.

This clone has a handful of counts. V usage is TRBV5-1 and J usage is TRBJ1-5; D unclear. Per germline, CDR1 SGHRS and CDR2 YFSETQ. There are 15 residues in the CDR3. V lost 2 bases and J 6 bases, leaving 15 bases between the germline ends. The CDR3: CASSLAGYKGQPQHF. The CDR3, as DNA: TGCGCCAGCAGCTTAGCGGGGTATAAGGGTCAGCCCCAGCATTTT.

The rearrangement uses TRBV20-1 and TRBJ1-1; D unresolved. CDR1 and CDR2 (germline): DFQATT, SNEGSKA (reference sequence). V dropped 1 base and J dropped 4 bases, with 4 bases sitting between them. The CDR3 runs 11 residues. The DNA for the CDR3 is TGCAGTGCTAGAGTCAGCACTGAAGCTTTCTTT. Translation: CSARVSTEAFF.

This sequence joins TRBV6-5 and TRBJ1-2; D perhaps matches TRBD1 (5 bases). The CDR3 contains 15 residues. Germline V lookup: CDR1 MNHEY, CDR2 SVGAGI. Trimming left V 7 bases short and J 6 bases short, with 21 bases between. CDR3 sequence: CASKETAGNLDGYTF. The CDR3 DNA reads TGTGCCAGCAAAGAGACGGCAGGGAATTTGGATGGCTACACCTTC.

CDR3 sequence reads: CASSRGGSMNTEAFF. In nucleotides, the CDR3 is TGTGCCAGCAGCCGTGGGGGGTCCATGAACACTGAAGCTTTCTTT. This sequence joins TRBV7-3 and TRBJ1-1; possible D gene TRBD1, 5 bases. Germline V gene lookup returns CDR1 SGHTA and CDR2 FQGTGA. This CDR3 spans 15 amino acids. V lost 5 bases and J 0 bases, leaving 13 bases between the germline ends.

This CDR3 reads CASSYQDRGETQYF. In DNA, the CDR3 is TGCGCCAGCAGCTACCAAGACAGGGGGGAGACCCAGTACTTC. The chain is built from TRBV4-1 and TRBJ2-5, with 9 bases identical to TRBD1. Looked up from germline, CDR1 is MGHRA and CDR2 is YSYEKL. V trimming: 5 bases; J trimming: 5 bases; junction bases outside the gene matches: 6. The CDR3 spans 14 residues.

This chain joins TRBV5-4 and TRBJ1-2; 8 bases match TRBD1. The CDR3 sequence is 15 residues long. J gave up 7 bases and V 0 bases, and 8 bases lay outside the gene matches. CDR1 SGHNT and CDR2 YYREEE come from the germline V gene (reference sequence). DNA of the CDR3: TGTGCCAGCAGCTTGGTTCAGGGGGCGTGGGGTGGCTACACCTTC. It codes for CASSLVQGAWGGYTF.

This clone was seen just once. The chain joins TRBV9 to TRBJ1-6, with D maybe TRBD1 (6 bases). Looked up from germline, CDR1 is SGDLS and CDR2 is YYNGEE. Trimming removed 0 bases at V and 10 bases at J, with 11 bases between. The CDR3 runs 14 residues. The CDR3 loop is CASSVEQGRSPLHF. The CDR3 DNA reads TGTGCCAGCAGCGTAGAACAGGGTCGCTCACCCCTCCACTTT.

On this clone: Its ends do not fully match the called genes, so a read error is possible. The chain recombines TRBV12-5 with TRBJ1-2, with D perhaps TRBD1 (6 bases). Germline lookup yields CDR1 LGHNT and CDR2 FRNRAP. This CDR3 region has 14 residues. The CDR3 bases are TGTGCTAGTGGTTTCTCGGACAGCTCCTATAGCTACACCTTC. It yields the protein CASGFSDSSYSYTF.